This T cell receptor beta chain was profiled in a study of STAT3 mutations in large granular lymphocyte leukemia. Overall study findings and caveats: Every T-LGLL patient had at least one immunodominant TCRbeta clonotype. Variable sampling intervals and differing treatment regimens complicated linking therapy response to TCR clonal burden changes. Clonal expansion was inferred from samples taken at other timepoints.

Sequenced by immunoSEQ multiplex PCR; TCRdb stores in-frame clones only, minus some. The repertoire has more than 10,000 clones, roughly nine tenths of them found once; the top ten carry approximately 31%. The CDR3 spans 21 residues. The V and J ends lost 0 bases and 4 bases respectively, with 27 bases between them. Germline V gene lookup returns CDR1 LGHNA and CDR2 YSLEER. For this clone: Its matching antigen is unknown.

The sample taken for sequencing was peripheral blood mononuclear cells. This receptor was taken from a man aged 35-49 years with T-cell large granular lymphocyte leukemia. Some clones in this sample may be carry-over from other donors' samples. The genes are TRBV4-3 and TRBJ2-2; either TRBD1 or TRBD2 may fit D (6 bases each). The CDR3 region is CASSQDPGDWGTGRPTGELFF. For the CDR3, the DNA is TGCGCCAGCAGCCAAGATCCGGGGGACTGGGGAACAGGGAGGCCCACCGGGGAGCTGTTTTTT.